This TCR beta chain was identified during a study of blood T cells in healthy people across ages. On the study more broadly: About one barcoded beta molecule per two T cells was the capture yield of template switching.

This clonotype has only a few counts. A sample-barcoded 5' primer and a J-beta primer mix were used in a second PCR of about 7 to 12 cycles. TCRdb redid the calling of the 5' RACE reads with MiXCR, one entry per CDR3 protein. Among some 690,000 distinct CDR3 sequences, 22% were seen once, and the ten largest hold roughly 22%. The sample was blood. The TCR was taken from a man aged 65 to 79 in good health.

The CDR3, as DNA: TGTGCCAGCAGCTTGAGGCGACAGTCCCCCCTTTTGGAAAACATTCAGTACTTC. This codes for CASSLRRQSPLLENIQYF. The chain carries TRBV7-9 and TRBJ2-4; D possibly corresponds to TRBD1 (5 bases). This CDR3 contains 18 residues. Between the trimmed V and J ends, which lost 3 bases and 5 bases, there was a span of 23 bases. The germline CDR1 and CDR2 sequences are SEHNR and FQNEAQ (reference sequence).